This T cell receptor (beta chain) was recorded in a study of tumor-infiltrating lymphocytes in primary liver carcinoma. Study summary: Spanning 30 to 69 years of age, the patients were men and women.

TCR beta cDNA was made from approximately 540 ng total RNA with a constant-region primer. Three-round nested multiplex PCR performed with slightly modified ARM-PCR produced the TCR beta libraries. Two initial PCR rounds of around 9 cycles each paired TRBV1-TRBV30 forward primers with a C-beta reverse primer. TCRdb fed the multiplex PCR reads into MiXCR, producing one record per CDR3 protein. Of about 310,000 distinct CDR3 sequences listed, around 50% are singletons. The study extracted blood RNA from unsorted whole blood and also extracted germline DNA. These patients lived with chronic HBV infection and had never been treated. Collection of 3 to 4 milliliters of peripheral blood took place before surgery. This clonotype has just a few counts. Deletions cut 0 bases from V and 1 base from J, with 15 bases between. CDR1 and CDR2 (germline): SGHRS, YFSETQ. The CDR3 consists of 17 residues.

Sequenced material: peripheral blood. The sequence was collected from a woman aged 30 to 39 with primary liver carcinoma and hepatitis B virus infection. The gene calls are TRBV5-1 and TRBJ2-3; possibly TRBD2 for D (5 bases). The CDR3 coding sequence is TGCGCCAGCAGCTTGGGGTCCAGAGGGAGCCGCACAGATACGCAGTATTTT. The encoded protein is CASSLGSRGSRTDTQYF.